One and the same sample provided the 28 T cell receptor beta chains below, sequenced in a study of chronic HIV infection and antiretroviral therapy. TCRdb itself ran the 5' RACE reads through MiXCR, one entry per CDR3 protein. The table has 40,000 to 60,000 distinct CDR3 sequences, approximately 20% seen once. Sequencing was carried out using peripheral blood. The receptors stem from an adult who had HIV and had not received antiretroviral therapy, or was an uninfected healthy control (not recorded which).

This clonotype was recorded a few times. The chain has TRBV28 and TRBJ2-7; 7 bases are shared with TRBD1. Unmatched junction bases numbered 11, after V lost 3 bases and J lost 6 bases. The length of the CDR3 is 15 residues. The germline gives CDR1 MDHEN, CDR2 SYDVKM. The CDR3 DNA reads TGTGCCAGCAGTTTGACAGGGCCTCAGGCGTCCGAGCAGTACTTC. This gives the protein CASSLTGPQASEQYF.

The CDR3 DNA is TGTGCCAGCAGCTCTTCCCCCGGGACTAGCGGGAGTAGGAACTACAATGAGCAGTTCTTC. Its translation: CASSSSPGTSGSRNYNEQFF. The genes are TRBV5-6 and TRBJ2-1; 14 bases line up with TRBD2. V was clipped by 3 bases and J by 3 bases; unmatched bases: 14. Germline CDR1 reads SGHDT; CDR2 reads YYEEEE. The CDR3 sequence is 20 residues long.

This clonotype was detected only a few times. This chain joins TRBV27 and TRBJ2-7; the match to TRBD2 covers 7 bases. The CDR3 is 16 amino acids. The V and J ends lost 5 bases and 1 base, in that order; junction bases with no gene match: 11. Germline assignment: CDR1 MNHEY and CDR2 SMNVEV (reference sequence). The CDR3 DNA follows: TGTGCCAGCAGTCAATCTAGCGGTCCTACATCCTACGAGCAGTACTTC. Its protein product is CASSQSSGPTSYEQYF.

The chain couples TRBV20-1 to TRBJ2-3; 7 bases align to TRBD1. Germline V gene sequence: CDR1 DFQATT, CDR2 SNEGSKA (reference sequence). The CDR3 is 17 amino acids. Losses at the gene ends were 5 bases for V and 0 bases for J; bases not matched to a gene: 14. The CDR3 DNA follows: TGCAGTGCTGCCGGGACAGCTCATCCCTTAAGCACAGATACGCAGTATTTT. Translating it yields CSAAGTAHPLSTDTQYF.

In this sample, this clonotype turned up a few times. The genes are TRBV27 and TRBJ2-7, with D hard to call. Looked up from germline, CDR1 is MNHEY and CDR2 is SMNVEV (reference sequence). The CDR3 loop spans 15 amino acids. V was shortened by 7 bases and J by 0 bases, with 16 bases between the two germline ends. CDR3 region: CASKFISTDSYEQYF. For the CDR3, the DNA is TGTGCCAGCAAGTTCATTTCCACTGACTCCTACGAGCAGTACTTC.

V gene TRBV28 combines with J gene TRBJ1-1, with 7 bases lining up with TRBD1. Germline values: CDR1 MDHEN, CDR2 SYDVKM. The CDR3 runs 13 residues. Trimming removed 4 bases from V and 8 bases from J; junction bases left unmatched: 7. This chain's CDR3 is CASSSDRAPEAFF. The DNA for the CDR3 is TGTGCCAGCAGTTCCGACAGGGCCCCCGAAGCTTTCTTT.

This clonotype occurred a few times. The chain employs TRBV5-1 and TRBJ1-4, with D possibly TRBD1 on 6 matching bases. This CDR3 contains 16 residues. Germline V CDR1 and CDR2: SGHRS, YFSETQ. Trimming took off 2 bases at V and 0 bases at J, with 11 bases between the two ends. DNA for the CDR3: TGCGCCAGCAGCTTCTCGGACAGCCCAACTAATGAAAAACTGTTTTTT. It yields the protein CASSFSDSPTNEKLFF.

This clonotype turned up a few times. The J gene is TRBJ2-4, the V gene TRBV4-1; 10 bases map to TRBD2. The ends lost 1 base at V and 0 bases at J; junction bases unmatched: 3. The CDR3 is 17 amino acids. Germline lookup yields CDR1 MGHRA and CDR2 YSYEKL. The CDR3 nucleotides read TGCGCCAGCAGCCAAGTACTAGCGGGGCTAGCCAAAAACATTCAGTACTTC. Encoded protein: CASSQVLAGLAKNIQYF.

This clonotype turned up a few times. The chain couples TRBV29-1 to TRBJ2-3; D is unresolved. Germline-derived CDR1 and CDR2 are SQVTM and ANQGSEA. Trimming pared 2 bases from V and 2 bases from J, leaving 8 bases between. CDR3 size: 13 residues. CDR3 sequence reads: CSVERHLTDTQYF. For the CDR3, the DNA is TGCAGCGTTGAAAGGCATCTCACAGATACGCAGTATTTT.

The CDR3 loop is CASSSTGTRSNNEQFF. CDR3 bases: TGTGCCAGCAGCTCGACCGGGACTCGTTCCAACAATGAGCAGTTCTTC. The chain couples TRBV7-2 to TRBJ2-1; D might be TRBD2 (6 bases). V was pared by 4 bases and J by 5 bases, with 18 bases between. Germline V gives CDR1 SGHTA, CDR2 FQGNSA. CDR3 size: 16 residues. The full variable domain, completed using reference TRBV7-2 and TRBJ2-1, is GAGVSQSPSNKVTEKGKDVELRCDPISGHTALYWYRQSLGQGLEFLIYFQGNSAPDKSGLPSDRFSAERTGGSVSTLTIQRTQQEDSAVYLCASSSTGTRSNNEQFFGPGTRLTVL.

This clonotype has ten or more counts. The genes are TRBV30 and TRBJ1-1, with D unresolved. The CDR3 spans 14 residues. V was cut by 2 bases and J by 11 bases, with 21 bases left in between. From germline, CDR1 is GTSNPN and CDR2 SVGIG (reference sequence). CDR3 amino acids: CAWSLSGPILRAFF. The CDR3, as DNA: TGTGCCTGGAGTTTATCGGGTCCCATACTGCGGGCTTTCTTT. The variable domain in full, completed from reference TRBV30 and TRBJ1-1, reads SQTIHQWPATLVQPVGSPLSLECTVEGTSNPNLYWYRQAAGRGLQLLFYSVGIGQISSEVPQNLSASRPQDRQFILSSKKLLLSDSGFYLCAWSLSGPILRAFFGQGTRLTVV.

Only a few counts were recorded for this clonotype. The chain combines TRBV11-1 with TRBJ2-7, with 8 bases fitting TRBD2. CDR1 is SGHAT and CDR2 is FQDESV in the germline V gene (reference sequence). V shed 5 bases and J 3 bases; nucleotides not matched to a gene: 6. This CDR3 has 14 residues. The CDR3 DNA reads TGTGCCAGCAGCCCCGGGACTAGACGCTACGAGCAGTACTTC. Its translation is CASSPGTRRYEQYF.

Only a few counts were recorded for this clonotype. The V gene is TRBV9, the J gene TRBJ2-5; weak D call: TRBD1 (6 bases). The CDR3 has 18 residues. V shed 0 bases and J shed 1 base, with 19 bases lying between them. Germline CDR1 and CDR2: SGDLS and YYNGEE. CDR3 loop: CASSVGFPRQASQETQYF. The CDR3 DNA is TGTGCCAGCAGCGTAGGGTTCCCTCGACAGGCTTCCCAAGAGACCCAGTACTTC.

The chain couples TRBV4-1 to TRBJ2-3; 9 positions agree with TRBD1. V trimming: 6 bases; J trimming: 2 bases; junction bases outside the gene matches: 3. Germline assignment: CDR1 MGHRA and CDR2 YSYEKL. The CDR3 consists of 14 residues. CDR3 in DNA: TGCGCCAGCAGTGGGGACAGGGACACAGATACGCAGTATTTT. This codes for CASSGDRDTDTQYF.

V is TRBV6-2 or TRBV6-3 and J is TRBJ2-3; 16 nucleotides line up with TRBD2. This CDR3 region has 19 residues. Looked up from germline, CDR1 is MNHEY and CDR2 is SVGEGT. Trimming at V came to 6 bases and at J to 0 bases, leaving 9 bases not matched to a gene. CDR3 bases: TGTGCCAGCAGGCCCGGGACTAGCGGGAGGGCAAAAAGCACAGATACGCAGTATTTT. Translating it yields CASRPGTSGRAKSTDTQYF.

The table lists this clonotype with a few counts. This chain connects TRBV2 to TRBJ2-3; the D is unclear. V was cut by 7 bases and J by 0 bases, with 11 bases left in between. The CDR3 consists of 14 residues. Germline loops: CDR1 SNHLY, CDR2 FYNNEI. Written as DNA, the CDR3 is TGTGCCAGCAACAGAGACGGGAGCACAGATACGCAGTATTTT. It is translated as CASNRDGSTDTQYF. The variable domain in full, with the rest retrieved from reference TRBV2 and TRBJ2-3, is EPEVTQTPSHQVTQMGQEVILRCVPISNHLYFYWYRQILGQKVEFLVSFYNNEISEKSEIFDDQFSVERPDGSNFTLKIRSTKLEDSAMYFCASNRDGSTDTQYFGPGTRLTVL.

This clonotype occurred a few times. The chain carries TRBV29-1 and TRBJ2-1; D is possibly TRBD1 (6 bases). Per the germline V gene, CDR1 is SQVTM and CDR2 is ANQGSEA. This CDR3 region has 12 residues. V was cut by 3 bases and J by 8 bases, with 11 bases left in between. The DNA for the CDR3 is TGCAGCGTTGAGTCCCAGGGGCATGAGCAGTTCTTC. Residues: CSVESQGHEQFF.

V is TRBV12-3 or TRBV12-4 and J is TRBJ2-3; D is uncertain. CDR3 length equals 16 residues. Deletions cut 3 bases from V and 0 bases from J, with 13 bases between. CDR3 region: CASSFLPIGSTDTQYF. The CDR3 nucleotides are TGTGCCAGCAGTTTCCTGCCCATAGGTAGCACAGATACGCAGTATTTT.

The CDR3 DNA reads as TGTGCCAGCAGGTTGAGCCCGGGGGGGGACACTGAAGCTTTCTTT. Translation: CASRLSPGGDTEAFF. V and J are TRBV28 and TRBJ1-1; possibly TRBD1 for D (5 bases). The V and J ends lost 6 bases and 3 bases respectively, with 17 bases between them. CDR3 length: 15 residues. Germline loops: CDR1 MDHEN, CDR2 SYDVKM.

The table lists this clonotype with a few counts. The rearrangement links TRBV28 to TRBJ1-1; perhaps TRBD1 as D (5 bases). Germline assignment: CDR1 MDHEN and CDR2 SYDVKM. The ends were cut back, 7 bases at V and 8 bases at J, with 23 bases in the middle. This CDR3 has 15 amino acids. CDR3 in DNA: TGTGCCAGCACGCCCTGGGGACGGAGCTTATCCGAAGCTTTCTTT. Translation gives CASTPWGRSLSEAFF.

The chain has TRBV29-1 and TRBJ1-2; D unresolved. This CDR3 is 12 amino acids long. Germline CDR1 and CDR2: SQVTM and ANQGSEA. V was shortened by 0 bases and J by 7 bases, with 9 bases between the two germline ends. CDR3 sequence reads: CSVEDALRGYTF. The CDR3 bases are TGCAGCGTTGAAGATGCCCTCCGTGGCTACACCTTC.

This clonotype was detected a few times. The chain uses TRBV19 and TRBJ1-2, with D unclear. The CDR3 runs to 14 residues. Germline V lookup: CDR1 LNHDA, CDR2 SQIVND (reference sequence). V lost 7 bases to trimming and J lost 4 bases, with 16 bases between them. The CDR3 is CASTDPGRIYGYTF. The DNA of the CDR3 is TGTGCCAGTACCGACCCCGGACGGATCTATGGCTACACCTTC.

This clonotype came up once. The rearrangement uses TRBV28 and TRBJ2-3; 9 nucleotides match TRBD1. The J call may be incorrect, as the DNA end agrees better with TRBJ1-5. The CDR3 spans 17 residues. The germline gives CDR1 MDHEN, CDR2 SYDVKM. The CDR3 DNA follows: TGTGCCAGCAGTTCCCCGTGGACAGGGGCTAGCACAGATACGCAGCATTTT. Protein product: CASSSPWTGASTDTQHF.

This rearrangement joins TRBV4-1 to TRBJ2-5; D call uncertain. CDR1 and CDR2 (germline): MGHRA, YSYEKL. This CDR3 spans 13 amino acids. V lost 6 bases, J lost 1 base, and 9 bases lay in between. The CDR3 DNA sequence: TGCGCCAGCAGTTCGGACGGCCAAGAGACCCAGTACTTC. It encodes CASSSDGQETQYF.

The sample holds a few counts of this clonotype. CDR3 nucleotides: TGTGCCAGCCCTAAAGGGACGGCGAACACCGGGGAGCTGTTTTTT. This gives the protein CASPKGTANTGELFF. The genes are TRBV11-2 and TRBJ2-2; D may match TRBD1 or TRBD2 (5 bases each). Germline V gene data show CDR1 as SGHAT and CDR2 as FQNNGV. This CDR3 spans 15 amino acids. Trimming took 8 bases from V and 0 from J, leaving 13 bases between them.

This clonotype was seen a few times. V is TRBV12-3 or TRBV12-4 and J is TRBJ2-7; 9 positions match TRBD1. V gave up 5 bases and J gave up 1 base; unmatched junction bases: 6. The CDR3 spans 15 residues. The CDR3 nucleotides read TGTGCCAGCAGTGGGGACAGGGTGGTATCCTACGAGCAGTACTTC. It encodes CASSGDRVVSYEQYF.

The chain is built from TRBV20-1 and TRBJ1-1, with D uncertain. V was cut by 8 bases and J by 8 bases, with 6 bases left in between. CDR1 and CDR2 from the germline V gene are DFQATT and SNEGSKA (reference sequence). The CDR3 loop spans 8 amino acids. The CDR3 protein is CSPLEAFF. Written as DNA, the CDR3 is TGCAGTCCCCTGGAAGCTTTCTTT.

This sequence joins TRBV6-1 and TRBJ2-1, with TRBD2 matching over 8 bases. Trimming cost V 8 bases and J 7 bases; bases outside gene matches: 7. The CDR3 extends over 13 amino acids. Germline loops: CDR1 MNHNS, CDR2 SASEGT. The CDR3 region is CASYAGGLNEQFF. CDR3 bases: TGTGCCAGCTACGCGGGAGGCCTTAATGAGCAGTTCTTC.